The clone carrying this TCR beta chain was counted once. This entry is derived from a study of OX40 agonist ivuxolimab in advanced cancers. Study context: Patients' therapy was ivuxolimab, an antibody that acts as an agonist of OX40 (CD134).

Germline V gene data show CDR1 as SGHAT and CDR2 as FQNNGV. Trimming removed 6 bases at V and 0 bases at J, with 14 bases between. The CDR3 runs 15 residues. The method was immunoSEQ multiplex PCR; TCRdb's version includes in-frame clones alone and lacks a portion of them. The sample gives roughly 36,000 clones, over 80% of which show up once; 21% is in the top ten. The chain recombines TRBV11-2 with TRBJ1-2; no definite D call. The material sequenced was CD4+ or CD8+ T cells sorted from blood, taken in a trial of the OX40 agonist ivuxolimab. The clonotype comes from an adult with an advanced solid tumor such as melanoma, head and neck, liver or kidney cancer. The CDR3 DNA reads as TGTGCCAGCAGGGAGGCGTACAGACCTAACTATGGCTACACCTTC. Its protein is CASREAYRPNYGYTF.